This T cell receptor (beta chain) appears in the sequencing data of a study of blood T cell repertoires in COVID-19 (dated by TCRdb to 2020 to 2021). The study in broad terms: The collaborator samples originated in the United States, Italy and Spain and spanned the acute and convalescent phases of COVID-19. Samples came from the ongoing ImmuneRACE study (first 160 participants) plus 1,254 subjects from 6 global collaborators. A freely available public database, intended as a resource for researchers studying the immune response to SARS-CoV-2, is where the repertoires were released. A de-identified subject ID, COVID-19 status, age in years and sex were almost always included in the sample metadata. Where HLA class I and class II types were available, the types were taken from metadata supplied by the sample provider, not from assay-based typing. The material from the prospective study consisted of cDNA or gDNA derived from T cells, B-cell-depleted T cells, or PBMCs. Subjects who had been exposed to COVID-19, were actively infected with it, or had recovered from it provided the deeply sampled blood TCRbeta repertoires that made up the dataset.

Comment on this clone: It has no known antigen specificity. Base-call qualities are not available, and no considerably larger clone is one nucleotide away.

Via the germline V gene, CDR1 is SNHLY and CDR2 FYNNEI. Inclusive of the bounding cysteine and phenylalanine, the CDR3 is 15 residues long. Only the CDR3 portion is preserved as DNA: 45 bases, with reading frame beginning at the first base. V drops 4 bases and J drops 4 bases, leaving 13 bases in between. Whole blood was collected in K2EDTA tubes by collaborating institutions according to the institutions' own protocols. For TCRbeta analysis, collaborator samples were shipped as frozen whole blood, as isolated PBMCs, or as DNA extracted from either sample type. TCRbeta CDR3 regions were amplified from genomic DNA by means of the immunoSEQ Assay, a bias-controlled multiplex PCR. As for the authors' bioinformatics: Nucleated cell counts per sample were estimated from amplification of reference gene primers within the assay. To quantify the absolute abundance of each unique TCRbeta CDR3 rearrangement, sequence reads were collapsed and filtered. Productive Simpson clonality was computed per sample as the square root of Simpson's diversity index over productive rearrangements. This immuneACCESS table, as held by TCRdb, lists in-frame sequences with V and J called but not all clones. Of the missing ones, under half trace to an unresolved V gene in checked studies; the others have no known cause. Clonal size and the V and J genes are those of that table, whereas D and trimming came from the DNA. The sample has under 150,000 clones on record, more than 70% of them singletons. About an eighth of the sample comes from the top ten.

Paper-wide results and their limitations: How much clinical and demographic metadata was included differed by source and by participant, and the metadata was provided uncurated.

The clonotype comes from a man aged 60 to 69 with active or convalescent COVID-19. Sequenced: peripheral blood. The chain was built from TRBV2 and TRBJ2-2; TRBD2 might be the D gene, on 6 matching bases. CDR3 protein: CASSAGRRSTGELFF. The nucleotides read TGTGCCAGCAGTGCAGGGAGGCGGTCCACCGGGGAGCTGTTTTTT.